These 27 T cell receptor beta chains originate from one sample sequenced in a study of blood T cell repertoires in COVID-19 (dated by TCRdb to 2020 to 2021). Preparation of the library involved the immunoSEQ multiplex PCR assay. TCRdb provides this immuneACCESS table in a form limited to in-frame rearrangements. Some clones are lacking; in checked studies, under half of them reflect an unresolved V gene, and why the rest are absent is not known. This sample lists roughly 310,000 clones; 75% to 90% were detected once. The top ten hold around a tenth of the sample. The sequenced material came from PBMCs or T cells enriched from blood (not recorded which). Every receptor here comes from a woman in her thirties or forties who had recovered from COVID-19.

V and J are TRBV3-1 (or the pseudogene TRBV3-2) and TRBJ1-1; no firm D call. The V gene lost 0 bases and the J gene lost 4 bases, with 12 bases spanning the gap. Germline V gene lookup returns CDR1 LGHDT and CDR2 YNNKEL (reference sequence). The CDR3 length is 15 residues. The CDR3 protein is CASSQDLAGSTEAFF. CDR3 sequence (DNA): TGTGCCAGCAGCCAAGATTTGGCAGGTAGCACTGAAGCTTTCTTT.

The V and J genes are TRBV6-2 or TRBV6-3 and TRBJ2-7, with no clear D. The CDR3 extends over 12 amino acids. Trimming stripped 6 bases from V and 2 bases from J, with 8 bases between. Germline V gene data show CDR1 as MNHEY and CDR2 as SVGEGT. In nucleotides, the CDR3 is TGTGCCAGCAGCCGACGGGCCTACGAGCAGTACTTC. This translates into CASSRRAYEQYF.

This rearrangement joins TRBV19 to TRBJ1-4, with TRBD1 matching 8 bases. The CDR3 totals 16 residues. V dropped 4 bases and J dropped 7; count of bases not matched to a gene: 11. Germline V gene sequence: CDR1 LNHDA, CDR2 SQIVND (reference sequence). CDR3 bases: TGTGCCAGTAGTAATATACAGGGGGACCCCCTTGAAAAACTGTTTTTT. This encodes CASSNIQGDPLEKLFF.

CDR3 nucleotide sequence: TGTGCCAGCAGTTACTCATCGCGTAACCAAGAGACCCAGTACTTC. Amino acids: CASSYSSRNQETQYF. J is TRBJ2-5 and V is TRBV6-5; D gene unclear. Germline V gene lookup returns CDR1 MNHEY and CDR2 SVGAGI. The CDR3 has 15 residues. V shed 0 bases and J shed 0 bases, with 8 bases lying between them.

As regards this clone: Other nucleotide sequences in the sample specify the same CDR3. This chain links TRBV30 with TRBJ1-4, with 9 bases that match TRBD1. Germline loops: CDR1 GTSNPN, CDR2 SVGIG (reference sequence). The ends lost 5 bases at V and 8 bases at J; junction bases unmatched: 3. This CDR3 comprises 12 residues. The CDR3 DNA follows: TGTGCCTGGGGGACAGGGAAAGAAAAACTGTTTTTT. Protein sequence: CAWGTGKEKLFF. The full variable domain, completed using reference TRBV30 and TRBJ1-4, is SQTIHQWPATLVQPVGSPLSLECTVEGTSNPNLYWYRQAAGRGLQLLFYSVGIGQISSEVPQNLSASRPQDRQFILSSKKLLLSDSGFYLCAWGTGKEKLFFGSGTQLSVL.

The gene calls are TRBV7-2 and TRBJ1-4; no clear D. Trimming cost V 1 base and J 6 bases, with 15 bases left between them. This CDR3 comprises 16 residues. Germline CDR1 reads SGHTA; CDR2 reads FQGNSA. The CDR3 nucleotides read TGTGCCAGCAGCTTAGTCGGAGGATTATTCGATGAAAAACTGTTTTTT. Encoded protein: CASSLVGGLFDEKLFF.

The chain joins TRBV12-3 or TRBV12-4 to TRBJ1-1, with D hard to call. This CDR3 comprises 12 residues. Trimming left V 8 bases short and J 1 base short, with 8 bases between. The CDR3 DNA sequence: TGTGCCAGCTGGAGGGCGAACACTGAAGCTTTCTTT. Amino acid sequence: CASWRANTEAFF.

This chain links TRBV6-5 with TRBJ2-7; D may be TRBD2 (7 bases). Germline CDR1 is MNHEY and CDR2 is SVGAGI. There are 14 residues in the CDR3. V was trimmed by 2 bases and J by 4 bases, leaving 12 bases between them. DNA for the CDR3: TGTGCCAGCAGTTACCGGAGCGGGACATACGAGCAGTACTTC. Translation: CASSYRSGTYEQYF.

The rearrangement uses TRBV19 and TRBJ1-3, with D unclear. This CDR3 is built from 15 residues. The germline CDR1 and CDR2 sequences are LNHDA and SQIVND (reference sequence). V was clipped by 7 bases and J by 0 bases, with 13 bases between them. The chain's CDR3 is CASMAGSLSGNTIYF. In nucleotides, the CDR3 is TGTGCCAGTATGGCGGGCAGCCTCTCTGGAAACACCATATATTTT.

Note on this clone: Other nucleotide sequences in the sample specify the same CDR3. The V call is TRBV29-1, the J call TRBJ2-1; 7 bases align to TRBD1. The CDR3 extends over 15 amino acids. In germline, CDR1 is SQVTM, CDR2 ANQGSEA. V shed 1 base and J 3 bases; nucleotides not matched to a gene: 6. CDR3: CSVEVWDSSYNEQFF. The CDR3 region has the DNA TGCAGCGTTGAAGTATGGGACAGCAGCTACAATGAGCAGTTCTTC.

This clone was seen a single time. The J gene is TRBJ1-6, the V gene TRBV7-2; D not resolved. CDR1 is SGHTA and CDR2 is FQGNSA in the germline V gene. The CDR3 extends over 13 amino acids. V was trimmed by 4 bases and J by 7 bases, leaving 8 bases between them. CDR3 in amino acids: CASSSHANSPLHF. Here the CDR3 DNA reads TGTGCCAGCAGCTCACACGCCAATTCACCCCTCCACTTT.

The CDR3 reads CATSAGQNNSPLHF. The CDR3 DNA sequence: TGTGCCACCAGCGCAGGACAGAATAATTCACCCCTCCACTTT. The genes are TRBV24-1 and TRBJ1-6; perhaps TRBD1 as D (6 bases). The CDR3 length is 14 residues. The V gene's germline CDR1 is KGHDR and CDR2 SFDVKD. Trimming pared 7 bases from V and 5 bases from J, leaving 11 bases between.

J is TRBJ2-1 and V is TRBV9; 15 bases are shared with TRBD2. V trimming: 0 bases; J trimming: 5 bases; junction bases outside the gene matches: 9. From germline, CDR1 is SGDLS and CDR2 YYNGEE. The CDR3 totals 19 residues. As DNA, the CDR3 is TGTGCCAGCAGCGTAGGGACTAGCGGGGGGGCCCTCGGCGACAATGAGCAGTTCTTC. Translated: CASSVGTSGGALGDNEQFF.

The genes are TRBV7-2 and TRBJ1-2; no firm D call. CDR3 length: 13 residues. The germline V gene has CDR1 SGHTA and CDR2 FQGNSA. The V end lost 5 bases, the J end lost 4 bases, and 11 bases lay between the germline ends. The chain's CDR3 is CASSPGGPYGYTF. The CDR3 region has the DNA TGTGCCAGCAGCCCTGGAGGACCCTATGGCTACACCTTC. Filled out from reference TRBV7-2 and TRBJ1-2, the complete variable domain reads GAGVSQSPSNKVTEKGKDVELRCDPISGHTALYWYRQSLGQGLEFLIYFQGNSAPDKSGLPSDRFSAERTGGSVSTLTIQRTQQEDSAVYLCASSPGGPYGYTFGSGTRLTVV.

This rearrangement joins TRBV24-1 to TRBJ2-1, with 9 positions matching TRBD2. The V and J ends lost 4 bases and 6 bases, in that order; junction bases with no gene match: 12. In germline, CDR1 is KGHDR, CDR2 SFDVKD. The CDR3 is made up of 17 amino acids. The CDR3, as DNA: TGTGCCACCAGTGAGGGCGGTCGGCGGGAGGGCCGCAATGAGCAGTTCTTC. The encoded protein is CATSEGGRREGRNEQFF.

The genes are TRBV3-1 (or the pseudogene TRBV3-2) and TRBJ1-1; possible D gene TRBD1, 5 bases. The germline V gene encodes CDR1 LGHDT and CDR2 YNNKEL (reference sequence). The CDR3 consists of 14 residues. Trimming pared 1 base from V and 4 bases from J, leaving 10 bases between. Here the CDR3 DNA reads TGTGCCAGCAGCCAAGGTACCCAGGGCACTGAAGCTTTCTTT. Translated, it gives CASSQGTQGTEAFF.

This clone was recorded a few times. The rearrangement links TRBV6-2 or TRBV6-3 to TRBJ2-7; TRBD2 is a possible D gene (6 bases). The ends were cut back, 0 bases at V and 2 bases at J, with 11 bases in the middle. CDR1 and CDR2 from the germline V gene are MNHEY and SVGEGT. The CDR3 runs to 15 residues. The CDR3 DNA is TGTGCCAGCAGTTACTCGCCTAGCGACCCCTACGAGCAGTACTTC. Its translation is CASSYSPSDPYEQYF.

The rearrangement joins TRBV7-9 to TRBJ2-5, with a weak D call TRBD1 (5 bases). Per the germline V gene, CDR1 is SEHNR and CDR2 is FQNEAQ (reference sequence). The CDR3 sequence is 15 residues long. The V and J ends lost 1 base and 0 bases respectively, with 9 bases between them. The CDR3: CASSLGGTYQETQYF. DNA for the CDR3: TGTGCCAGCAGCTTAGGGGGCACCTACCAAGAGACCCAGTACTTC.

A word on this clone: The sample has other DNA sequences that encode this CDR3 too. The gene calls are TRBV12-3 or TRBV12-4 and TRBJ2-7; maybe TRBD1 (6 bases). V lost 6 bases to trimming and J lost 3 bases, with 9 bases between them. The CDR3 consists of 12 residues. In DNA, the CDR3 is TGTGCCAGCAGCCGAGGGGGCTACGAGCAGTACTTC. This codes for CASSRGGYEQYF.

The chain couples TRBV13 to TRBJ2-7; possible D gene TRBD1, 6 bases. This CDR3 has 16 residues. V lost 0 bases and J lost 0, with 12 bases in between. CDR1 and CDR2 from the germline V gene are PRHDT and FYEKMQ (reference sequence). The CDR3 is CASSLGLTGNSYEQYF. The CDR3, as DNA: TGTGCCAGCAGCTTAGGCCTGACAGGCAACTCCTACGAGCAGTACTTC.

For the CDR3, the DNA is TGTGCCAGTAGTACAACAGGGGCGACAGATACGCAGTATTTT. This sequence encodes CASSTTGATDTQYF. J is TRBJ2-3 and V is TRBV19; 7 nucleotides match TRBD1. This CDR3 spans 14 amino acids. The germline V gene encodes CDR1 LNHDA and CDR2 SQIVND (reference sequence). J lost 3 bases, V lost 4 bases, and 4 bases had no gene match.

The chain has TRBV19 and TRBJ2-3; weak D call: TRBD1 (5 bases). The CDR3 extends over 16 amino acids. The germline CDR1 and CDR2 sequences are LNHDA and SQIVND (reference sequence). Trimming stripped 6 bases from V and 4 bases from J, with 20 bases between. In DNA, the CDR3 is TGTGCCAGTAGGACATGGGGCCAATCATCGGCAGATACGCAGTATTTT. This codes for CASRTWGQSSADTQYF.

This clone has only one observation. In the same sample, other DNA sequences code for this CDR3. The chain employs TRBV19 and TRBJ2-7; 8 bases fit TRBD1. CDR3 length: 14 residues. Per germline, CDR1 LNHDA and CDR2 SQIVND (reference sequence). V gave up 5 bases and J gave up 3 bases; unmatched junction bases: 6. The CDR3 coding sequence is TGTGCCAGTAGTTTCCGGGACAGGAGCTACGAGCAGTACTTC. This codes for CASSFRDRSYEQYF.

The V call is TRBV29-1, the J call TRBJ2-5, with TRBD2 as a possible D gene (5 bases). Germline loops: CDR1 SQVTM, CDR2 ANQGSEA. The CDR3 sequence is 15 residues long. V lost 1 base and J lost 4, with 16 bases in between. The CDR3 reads CSVEGEPARLETQYF. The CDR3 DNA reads TGCAGCGTTGAAGGGGAGCCCGCACGGTTAGAGACCCAGTACTTC.

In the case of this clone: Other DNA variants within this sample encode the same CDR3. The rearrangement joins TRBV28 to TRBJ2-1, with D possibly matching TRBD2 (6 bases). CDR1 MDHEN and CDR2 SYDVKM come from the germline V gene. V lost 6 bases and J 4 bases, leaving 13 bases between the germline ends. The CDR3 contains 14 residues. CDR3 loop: CASSPGTGYNEQFF. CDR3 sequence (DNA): TGTGCCAGCAGCCCCGGGACTGGGTACAATGAGCAGTTCTTC.

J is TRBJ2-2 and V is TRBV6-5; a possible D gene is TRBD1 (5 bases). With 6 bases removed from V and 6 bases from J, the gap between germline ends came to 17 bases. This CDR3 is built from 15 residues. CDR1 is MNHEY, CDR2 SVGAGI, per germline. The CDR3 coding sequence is TGTGCCAGCAGACCCCTCAGGGTAGGGGCCGGGGAGCTGTTTTTT. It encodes CASRPLRVGAGELFF.

Here the CDR3 reads CASSSIAGAGNEQFF. The CDR3 DNA is TGTGCCAGCAGCTCAATAGCAGGGGCCGGGAATGAGCAGTTCTTC. The chain is built from TRBV5-6 and TRBJ2-1; D may be TRBD1 (6 bases). Germline values: CDR1 SGHDT, CDR2 YYEEEE. The ends were cut back, 3 bases at V and 7 bases at J, with 17 bases in the middle. The CDR3 is made up of 15 amino acids.